Listed here are 2 T cell receptor beta chains from one sample, sequenced in a study of Graves' ophthalmopathy and Graves' hyperthyroidism. RNA transcripts were the template, and TCR beta CDR3 regions were amplified from them. The library came from an HTBI-primed first-round RT-PCR and a second-round multiplex PCR. TCRdb analysed the multiplex PCR reads with MiXCR anew, one entry per CDR3 protein. The sample yields about 500,000 distinct CDR3 sequences, about 35% seen once. Material for sequencing was peripheral blood or thyroid tissue (not recorded which). These receptors originate from an adult man with Graves' hyperthyroidism.

The chain has TRBV7-9 and TRBJ2-7, with D perhaps TRBD2 (6 bases). The germline CDR1 and CDR2 sequences are SEHNR and FQNEAQ (reference sequence). V was pared by 5 bases and J by 5 bases, with 19 bases between. The CDR3 runs to 15 residues. The CDR3 reads CASSHPSRRRDEQYF. CDR3 DNA: TGTGCCAGCAGCCACCCTAGCAGGAGGAGGGACGAGCAGTACTTC. The full variable domain, in which reference TRBV7-9 and TRBJ2-7 provide the parts outside the CDR3, is DTGVSQNPRHKITKRGQNVTFRCDPISEHNRLYWYRQTLGQGPEFLTYFQNEAQLEKSRLLSDRFSAERPKGSFSTLEIQRTEQGDSAMYLCASSHPSRRRDEQYFGPGTRLTVT.

This clonotype has at least ten counts. The rearrangement uses TRBV7-8 and TRBJ1-5, with TRBD1 matching over 9 bases. The CDR3 runs 16 residues. Germline V gives CDR1 SGHVS, CDR2 FQNEAQ. The trim removed 6 bases at V and 3 bases at J, leaving 9 bases unmatched. CDR3 DNA: TGTGCCAGCAGAGGTTCGGGGACAGGGAACAATCAGCCCCAGCATTTT. It yields the protein CASRGSGTGNNQPQHF.